Described below is a single T cell receptor (beta chain) sequence and its context. The antigen remains undetermined. These data are taken from a study of PD-1 blockade in classical Hodgkin lymphoma. Overall study results and limits: Baseline diversity in complete responders resembled that of newly diagnosed patients. Baseline TCR diversity was reportedly lower in newly diagnosed patients than healthy donors.

Time point defined: cycle 4 day 1 (C4D1), after five to seven weeks of nivolumab. Every patient had relapsed following autologous stem cell transplantation, and cohorts differed in brentuximab vedotin exposure. Each best response was a complete response, a partial response or progressive disease. V gave up 0 bases and J gave up 7 bases, with 22 bases separating them. The CDR3 is 17 residues long. Germline lookup yields CDR1 SGDLS and CDR2 YYNGEE. TCRdb keeps only in-frame clones here, not all; method: immunoSEQ multiplex PCR. This table holds around 92,000 clones, 75% to 85% found once. The sample in question was peripheral blood mononuclear cells (PBMCs), obtained before the fourth cycle of nivolumab. This receptor was identified in a human donor with classical Hodgkin lymphoma. This chain links TRBV9 with TRBJ1-2; D possibly corresponds to TRBD1 (6 bases). The CDR3 DNA is TGTGCCAGCAGCGTAGGAGTCAGGGGCTCTCTTTCAGGTGGCTACACCTTC. This translates into CASSVGVRGSLSGGYTF. The variable domain in full, with the rest retrieved from reference TRBV9 and TRBJ1-2, is DSGVTQTPKHLITATGQRVTLRCSPRSGDLSVYWYQQSLDQGLQFLIQYYNGEERAKGNILERFSAQQFPDLHSELNLSSLELGDSALYFCASSVGVRGSLSGGYTFGSGTRLTVV.